Sequencing of this T cell receptor (beta chain) was carried out in a study of blood T cell repertoires in COVID-19. Study at large: Sample material is recorded as cDNA or gDNA derived from T cells, B-cell-depleted T cells, or PBMCs.

In the original workflow: Amplification with reference gene primers provided the estimates of nucleated cell counts. TCRdb's table, derived via immunoSEQ multiplex PCR, lists solely in-frame clones and lacks some. V and J calls and clone size follow that table, whereas D and trimming were derived from the DNA. The sample records 150,000 to 200,000 clones, around 85% being singletons. Germline assignment: CDR1 SNHLY and CDR2 FYNNEI. The CDR3 runs to 11 residues. V lost 8 bases and J lost 7, with 11 bases in between. The sequencing input was peripheral blood. The chain is built from TRBV2 and TRBJ1-2, with D unclear. This receptor was taken from a man in his sixties with acute or convalescent COVID-19. The CDR3 DNA reads TGTGCCAGCCACGTGGGCAGTGGCTACACCTTC. This sequence encodes CASHVGSGYTF.